One sample yielded the 14 T cell receptor beta chains listed below, sequenced in a study of blood T cell repertoires in COVID-19. Assay: immunoSEQ multiplex PCR; the TCRdb copy retains only in-frame clones and omits some. The sample consists of 650,000 to 800,000 clones, about 87% of them appearing once. The sample consisted of peripheral blood. The source of these receptors is a woman aged 18-35 years with acute or convalescent COVID-19.

A word on this clone: Other DNA sequences from this sample encode an identical CDR3 as well. The chain recombines TRBV18 with TRBJ1-1; 10 nucleotides agree with TRBD1. Germline V gives CDR1 KGHSH, CDR2 LQKENI. The CDR3 extends over 16 amino acids. J was trimmed by 0 bases and V by 3 bases; bases with no gene match: 4. Here the CDR3 DNA reads TGTGCCAGCTCACCTCGGGGACAGGGGATGAACACTGAAGCTTTCTTT. It specifies CASSPRGQGMNTEAFF.

This clone was recorded a few times. The identical CDR3 is also encoded by other nucleotide sequences in the sample. The rearrangement joins TRBV5-1 to TRBJ1-5, with 9 bases matching TRBD1. V was pared by 4 bases and J by 4 bases, with 6 bases of the junction left unmatched. CDR3 length: 15 residues. Germline lookup yields CDR1 SGHRS and CDR2 YFSETQ. CDR3 DNA sequence: TGCGCCAGCAGCCCGGGACAGGGTGGGAATCAGCCCCAGCATTTT. Protein product: CASSPGQGGNQPQHF. Full variable domain (remainder filled in from reference TRBV5-1 and TRBJ1-5): KAGVTQTPRYLIKTRGQQVTLSCSPISGHRSVSWYQQTPGQGLQFLFEYFSETQRNKGNFPGRFSGRQFSNSRSEMNVSTLELGDSALYLCASSPGQGGNQPQHFGDGTRLSIL.

The rearrangement links TRBV30 to TRBJ2-7, with 10 nucleotides matching TRBD1. The CDR3 has 14 residues. With 1 base clipped from V and 5 bases from J, the junction kept 5 bases outside the gene matches. Germline V CDR1 and CDR2: GTSNPN, SVGIG (reference sequence). CDR3: CAWSGGTGVNEQYF. The CDR3 DNA reads as TGTGCCTGGAGTGGAGGGACAGGGGTCAACGAGCAGTACTTC.

The chain has TRBV2 and TRBJ1-3, with TRBD1 as a possible D gene (5 bases). CDR3 size: 15 residues. Trimming removed 6 bases from V and 0 bases from J, with 12 bases in between. Looked up from germline, CDR1 is SNHLY and CDR2 is FYNNEI. The CDR3 nucleotides are TGTGCCAGCAGCTCCTCACAGGTCTCTGGAAACACCATATATTTT. Translating gives CASSSSQVSGNTIYF. The full variable domain, completed using reference TRBV2 and TRBJ1-3, is EPEVTQTPSHQVTQMGQEVILRCVPISNHLYFYWYRQILGQKVEFLVSFYNNEISEKSEIFDDQFSVERPDGSNFTLKIRSTKLEDSAMYFCASSSSQVSGNTIYFGEGSWLTVV.

The chain couples TRBV5-5 to TRBJ2-1, with no clear D. Deletions cut 3 bases from V and 10 bases from J, with 14 bases between. Germline lookup yields CDR1 SGHKS and CDR2 YYEKEE (reference sequence). The CDR3 spans 13 residues. The CDR3 nucleotides read TGTGCCAGCAGCTCGCTCAACAGAGACGAGCAGTTCTTC. Residues: CASSSLNRDEQFF.

The chain couples TRBV4-2 to TRBJ2-3; 9 nucleotides match TRBD1. Germline trimming cut 0 bases from V and 7 bases from J; bases unmatched to any gene: 8. The CDR3 contains 16 residues. Germline loops: CDR1 LGHNA, CDR2 YNFKEQ. The CDR3 here is CASSQEGTGIVYTQYF. In DNA form, the CDR3 reads TGTGCCAGCAGCCAAGAAGGGACAGGGATCGTATATACGCAGTATTTT.

This rearrangement joins TRBV19 to TRBJ1-6; D not certain. The CDR3 has 16 residues. V lost 1 base and J lost 3, with 10 bases in between. The V gene's germline CDR1 is LNHDA and CDR2 SQIVND (reference sequence). The CDR3 region is CASSIGAGSYNSPLHF. Written as DNA, the CDR3 is TGTGCCAGTAGTATAGGGGCGGGGAGCTATAATTCACCCCTCCACTTT. Drawing the rest from reference TRBV19 and TRBJ1-6, the complete variable domain is DGGITQSPKYLFRKEGQNVTLSCEQNLNHDAMYWYRQDPGQGLRLIYYSQIVNDFQKGDIAEGYSVSREKKESFPLTVTSAQKNPTAFYLCASSIGAGSYNSPLHFGNGTRLTVT.

This chain's CDR3 is CASSMGQGDEQYF. The DNA of the CDR3 is TGTGCCAGTAGTATGGGGCAGGGCGACGAGCAGTACTTC. V and J are TRBV19 and TRBJ2-7; possibly TRBD1 for D (5 bases). Germline assignment: CDR1 LNHDA and CDR2 SQIVND (reference sequence). This CDR3 has 13 residues. Trimming stripped 3 bases from V and 5 bases from J, with 11 bases between.

As regards this clone: The same CDR3 can be traced to other DNA sequences in this sample. The rearrangement joins TRBV9 to TRBJ1-5; no reliable D call. The germline V gene encodes CDR1 SGDLS and CDR2 YYNGEE. CDR3 size: 13 residues. Between the trimmed V and J ends, which lost 2 bases and 4 bases, there was a span of 7 bases. The CDR3 spells CASSVGSNQPQHF. CDR3 nucleotide sequence: TGTGCCAGCAGCGTCGGTTCAAATCAGCCCCAGCATTTT.

The chain is built from TRBV2 and TRBJ1-6; no clear D gene. The germline V gene encodes CDR1 SNHLY and CDR2 FYNNEI. Trimming pared 7 bases from V and 0 bases from J, leaving 13 bases between. This CDR3 region has 16 residues. CDR3 loop: CASNPLSSSYNSPLHF. The CDR3 DNA reads as TGTGCCAGCAACCCGCTATCAAGCTCCTATAATTCACCCCTCCACTTT. Using reference TRBV2 and TRBJ1-6 for the parts outside the CDR3, the full variable domain is EPEVTQTPSHQVTQMGQEVILRCVPISNHLYFYWYRQILGQKVEFLVSFYNNEISEKSEIFDDQFSVERPDGSNFTLKIRSTKLEDSAMYFCASNPLSSSYNSPLHFGNGTRLTVT.

The genes are TRBV6-5 and TRBJ2-7; D uncertain. Germline CDR1 and CDR2: MNHEY and SVGAGI. The V end was cut by 4 bases, the J end by 2 bases, with 9 bases between. The CDR3 is made up of 13 amino acids. This chain's CDR3 is CASSFGPTYEQYF. CDR3 nucleotide sequence: TGTGCCAGCAGTTTTGGTCCTACCTACGAGCAGTACTTC.

The V call is TRBV9, the J call TRBJ2-3; no definite D call. This CDR3 has 16 amino acids. Germline V lookup: CDR1 SGDLS, CDR2 YYNGEE. The V end was cut by 4 bases, the J end by 0 bases, with 15 bases between. The CDR3 region is CASSTEAAPSTDTQYF. CDR3 bases: TGTGCCAGCAGCACCGAGGCGGCACCTAGCACAGATACGCAGTATTTT.

This clone was recorded only once. The chain combines TRBV6-5 with TRBJ2-7; 8 nucleotides match TRBD2. J lost 7 bases, V lost 2 bases, and 1 base had no gene match. The length of the CDR3 is 12 residues. Germline CDR1 and CDR2: MNHEY and SVGAGI. The CDR3 DNA reads as TGTGCCAGCAGTTACACGGGGGGGGAGCAGTACTTC. Translated, it gives CASSYTGGEQYF.

This rearrangement joins TRBV9 to TRBJ2-7; perhaps TRBD2 as D (5 bases). Germline CDR1 reads SGDLS; CDR2 reads YYNGEE. CDR3 size: 15 residues. V lost 0 bases and J lost 0, with 10 bases in between. The CDR3 reads CASSVETGSSYEQYF. Here the CDR3 DNA reads TGTGCCAGCAGCGTAGAGACGGGGTCCTCCTACGAGCAGTACTTC.